This record covers a single TCR beta chain. Its antigen is unknown. No quality values exist for individual bases; no much larger clone is one base distant. The data were taken from a study of cytomegalovirus exposure and HLA in healthy donors (TCRdb year 2017). About the investigation overall: A later analysis indicated that the 95 to 150 validation repertoires were generated on the platform also employed for the approximately 670 repertoires of the first cohort. High-throughput TCR immunosequencing, statistical association of individual TCRs with disease status, and machine learning were combined to predict cytomegalovirus infection status. A separate validation cohort of over a hundred different subjects was used in addition to the approximately 700-subject first cohort. The aim of the study was to test whether cataloging public T cell receptors could identify signatures of past pathogen exposure.

Relative to germline, V is 6 bases shorter and J is 4 bases shorter, with 8 bases between their ends. The CDR3 spans 12 residues, from the cysteine through the phenylalanine. Only the CDR3 region is kept as DNA, spanning 36 bases read in frame from base 1. From a lookup of the germline V gene, CDR1 and CDR2 are MDHEN and SYDVKM. The donors belonged to the validation cohort of approximately 130 subjects, which was separate from the approximately 700-subject first cohort. Overall results and qualifications from the work: Of the cluster scores, around 95% were above 0 in a later analysis, which found that TCRs clustered in the first cohort also tended to co-occur in the 130 or so validation repertoires. Most TCR sequences were observed very rarely across donors, whereas some public TCRs were present in many individuals. In the study, approximately 160 TCR beta chains were listed as associated with cytomegalovirus. The authors suggested that the approach could potentially be extended to other disease states and immunological phenotypes. The validation cohort had no HLA typing available for a later analysis, so co-occurrence within that cohort was assessed over all 130 or so repertoires. The classifier was reported to diagnose cytomegalovirus status with high specificity and sensitivity in both the original cohort and the validation cohort. In vitro tests confirmed that a few of the cytomegalovirus-associated TCR beta chains recognize cytomegalovirus antigens.

Library prep was done by the immunoSEQ multiplex PCR assay. In the original analysis: A statistical classification framework was built to diagnose cytomegalovirus status from the catalog of TCR beta chain sequences. Sourced from immuneACCESS, this table was stored by TCRdb with only in-frame sequences that have V and J called. A share of the clones is absent; for the studies checked, an unresolved V gene accounts for under half, and the remainder has no known explanation. From that table come the V and J calls and clone size; the DNA was used to work out D and trimming. In all, the sample holds about 240,000 clones, and roughly 86% of those were seen once. Of the sample, around 1.3% falls within the top ten clones.

The chain couples TRBV28 to TRBJ2-3; confidence is insufficient to name the D gene. This TCR was recovered from a woman under 40 in good health and CMV-seropositive. Material for sequencing was PBMCs. The nucleotide sequence is TGTGCCAGCAGGGGCTGGCCAGATACGCAGTATTTT. Translation gives CASRGWPDTQYF.